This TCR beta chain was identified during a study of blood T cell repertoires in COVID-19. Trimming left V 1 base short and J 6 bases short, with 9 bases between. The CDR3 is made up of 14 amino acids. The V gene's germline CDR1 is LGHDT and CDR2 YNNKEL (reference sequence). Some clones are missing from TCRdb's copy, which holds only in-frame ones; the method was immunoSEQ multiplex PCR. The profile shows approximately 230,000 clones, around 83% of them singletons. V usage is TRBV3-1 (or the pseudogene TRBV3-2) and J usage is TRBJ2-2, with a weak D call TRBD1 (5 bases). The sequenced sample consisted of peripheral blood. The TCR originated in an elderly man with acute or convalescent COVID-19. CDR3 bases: TGTGCCAGCAGCCAAGGTCAGGGATCCGGGGAGCTGTTTTTT. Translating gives CASSQGQGSGELFF.